This entry lists 16 T cell receptor beta chains sequenced from one sample in a study of blood T cell repertoires in COVID-19. The table came from immunoSEQ multiplex PCR; TCRdb's copy has only in-frame clones and leaves some out. The sample lists 140,000 or so clones, around 89% seen once, with 9.5% to 11% in the top ten. Sequenced material: peripheral blood. These receptors all come from a woman of 80 years or more with acute or convalescent COVID-19.

The chain links TRBV11-3 to TRBJ1-1, with TRBD1 identical over 8 bases. V shed 4 bases, J shed 3 bases, and the junction held 4 bases outside the gene matches. Germline V CDR1 and CDR2: SGHNT, YENEEA. CDR3 length: 14 amino acids. The CDR3 coding sequence is TGTGCCAGCAGCTCTGGACAGGGACACACTGAAGCTTTCTTT. The encoded protein is CASSSGQGHTEAFF.

The chain has TRBV25-1 and TRBJ2-1; D not certain. The CDR3 contains 16 residues. Germline CDR1 reads MGHDK; CDR2 reads SYGVNS. The V end was cut by 3 bases, the J end by 0 bases, with 12 bases between. The CDR3 here is CASSDLASASYNEQFF. The DNA for the CDR3 is TGTGCCAGCAGTGATTTAGCCTCAGCCTCCTACAATGAGCAGTTCTTC.

V usage is TRBV5-1 and J usage is TRBJ1-3; D perhaps matches TRBD1 (5 bases). V lost 5 bases and J 6 bases, leaving 18 bases between the germline ends. Germline CDR1 is SGHRS and CDR2 is YFSETQ. The CDR3 length is 15 residues. The CDR3 coding sequence is TGCGCCAGCAGAATAGGCGGAGGGGCGCCAAACACCATATATTTT. Protein sequence: CASRIGGGAPNTIYF. The complete variable domain, with remaining parts taken from reference TRBV5-1 and TRBJ1-3, reads KAGVTQTPRYLIKTRGQQVTLSCSPISGHRSVSWYQQTPGQGLQFLFEYFSETQRNKGNFPGRFSGRQFSNSRSEMNVSTLELGDSALYLCASRIGGGAPNTIYFGEGSWLTVV.

CDR3 in DNA: TGTGCCACCCAGGGGTGGGGTCGGAGCACCGGGGAGCTGTTTTTT. Translating gives CATQGWGRSTGELFF. This rearrangement joins TRBV7-9 to TRBJ2-2, with D possibly matching TRBD1 (6 bases). Germline CDR1 is SEHNR and CDR2 is FQNEAQ (reference sequence). V was clipped by 10 bases and J by 4 bases, with 19 bases between them. This CDR3 contains 15 residues.

The V call is TRBV20-1, the J call TRBJ2-3; D is uncertain. CDR3 size: 11 residues. V shed 4 bases and J shed 4 bases, with 6 bases lying between them. Looked up from germline, CDR1 is DFQATT and CDR2 is SNEGSKA (reference sequence). The CDR3 DNA reads TGCAGTGCTACCCTCGCAGATACGCAGTATTTT. It encodes CSATLADTQYF.

This chain uses TRBV5-1 with TRBJ1-2; maybe TRBD1 (6 bases). Germline V gene data show CDR1 as SGHRS and CDR2 as YFSETQ. The V end lost 4 bases, the J end lost 4 bases, and 11 bases lay between the germline ends. CDR3 size: 13 residues. The CDR3 sequence is CASSPGQTYGYTF. CDR3 in DNA: TGCGCCAGCAGCCCTGGACAGACCTATGGCTACACCTTC.

The chain is built from TRBV7-9 and TRBJ2-2; D possibly corresponds to TRBD1 (6 bases). V lost 5 bases and J 3 bases, leaving 10 bases between the germline ends. The germline gives CDR1 SEHNR, CDR2 FQNEAQ (reference sequence). The CDR3 length is 14 residues. The CDR3 DNA follows: TGTGCCAGCAGCCCAGGGGATTACACCGGGGAGCTGTTTTTT. Protein: CASSPGDYTGELFF.

V gene TRBV2 combines with J gene TRBJ2-2; the D gene is possibly TRBD1 (5 bases). V was cut by 7 bases and J by 2 bases, with 11 bases left in between. In germline, CDR1 is SNHLY, CDR2 FYNNEI. This CDR3 has 14 amino acids. For the CDR3, the DNA is TGTGCCAGCACACCGACAGTAAACACCGGGGAGCTGTTTTTT. Its translation is CASTPTVNTGELFF.

The V and J genes are TRBV5-4 and TRBJ2-2; 12 bases agree with TRBD2. CDR1 and CDR2 from the germline V gene are SGHNT and YYREEE (reference sequence). V shed 2 bases and J 7 bases; nucleotides not matched to a gene: 3. The CDR3 length is 15 residues. Written as DNA, the CDR3 is TGTGCCAGCAGCTTACCGGGACTAGCGGGCGGGGAGCTGTTTTTT. Translated: CASSLPGLAGGELFF.

The rearrangement links TRBV6-6 to TRBJ1-1, with D unresolved. The CDR3 has 15 residues. V was cut by 2 bases and J by 6 bases, with 16 bases left in between. In germline, CDR1 is MNHNY, CDR2 SVGAGI (reference sequence). The CDR3 DNA sequence: TGTGCCAGCAGTTACGGTGCTGGAGCGAGGGCTGAAGCTTTCTTT. Translated: CASSYGAGARAEAFF.

The chain is built from TRBV5-1 and TRBJ2-1, with TRBD1 as a possible D gene (6 bases). The V end lost 3 bases, the J end lost 5 bases, and 12 bases lay between the germline ends. The CDR3 consists of 14 residues. Germline V gives CDR1 SGHRS, CDR2 YFSETQ. In DNA form, the CDR3 reads TGCGCCAGCAGCTACACCAACAGGGACAATGAGCAGTTCTTC. The encoded protein is CASSYTNRDNEQFF.

The table lists this clone with a count of one. This rearrangement joins TRBV5-1 to TRBJ2-7; 8 nucleotides align to TRBD1. Germline assignment: CDR1 SGHRS and CDR2 YFSETQ. V lost 4 bases and J lost 1; bases outside the gene matches: 4. This CDR3 has 14 amino acids. This CDR3 reads CASSPGQASYEQYF. In DNA, the CDR3 is TGCGCCAGCAGCCCGGGACAGGCGTCCTACGAGCAGTACTTC.

The CDR3 bases are TGTGCCAGCAGCTTTACAGGAATCTATGGCTACACCTTC. It encodes CASSFTGIYGYTF. This chain uses TRBV5-4 with TRBJ1-2, with D possibly matching TRBD1 (5 bases). Germline V gene data show CDR1 as SGHNT and CDR2 as YYREEE (reference sequence). The V and J ends lost 2 bases and 4 bases respectively, with 9 bases between them. The CDR3 is made up of 13 amino acids.

The chain employs TRBV5-1 and TRBJ1-1; D may be TRBD1 (6 bases). CDR1 and CDR2 from the germline V gene are SGHRS and YFSETQ. Between the trimmed V and J ends, which lost 3 bases and 5 bases, there was a span of 17 bases. The CDR3 sequence is 15 residues long. CDR3 nucleotides: TGCGCCAGCAGCTCCCTAGAGGGGAGGGGGACTGAAGCTTTCTTT. Its protein product is CASSSLEGRGTEAFF.

V usage is TRBV6-6 and J usage is TRBJ2-2; 11 bases match TRBD1. V trimming: 5 bases; J trimming: 4 bases; junction bases outside the gene matches: 6. CDR1 and CDR2 from the germline V gene are MNHNY and SVGAGI (reference sequence). The CDR3 loop spans 16 amino acids. The CDR3 DNA reads TGTGCCAGCAGTACCCCGGGACAGGGGGTCACCGGGGAGCTGTTTTTT. It is translated as CASSTPGQGVTGELFF.

V gene TRBV10-3 combines with J gene TRBJ1-1; 8 bases agree with TRBD1. The ends lost 10 bases at V and 3 bases at J; junction bases unmatched: 19. Germline-derived CDR1 and CDR2 are ENHRY and SYGVKD. This CDR3 contains 17 residues. The CDR3 protein is CATLKGQGAPLYTEAFF. The CDR3 bases are TGTGCCACCCTAAAAGGTCAGGGGGCACCCCTGTACACTGAAGCTTTCTTT.